This T cell receptor beta chain comes out of a study of blood T cell repertoires in COVID-19 (dated by TCRdb to the early 2020s). Some background on the complete study: Samples covering the acute and convalescent phases of COVID-19 were provided by collaborators in the United States, Italy and Spain. The prospective study material was composed of cDNA or gDNA derived from T cells, B-cell-depleted T cells, or PBMCs. The dataset comprised deeply sampled blood TCRbeta repertoires from subjects exposed to, actively infected with, or recovered from COVID-19. The repertoires were released in a freely available public database intended as a resource for research on the immune response to SARS-CoV-2. The samples were drawn from the first 160 participants of the ongoing ImmuneRACE study and from about 1,200 subjects provided by 6 global collaborators. Nearly every sample came with metadata listing a de-identified subject ID, COVID-19 status, age in years and sex. Where HLA class I and class II types were available, the types were taken from metadata supplied by the sample provider, not from assay-based typing. Overall study outcomes, separate from this receptor: The amount of clinical and demographic metadata varied by source and participant and was provided uncurated.

Concerning this clone itself: Its antigen remains undetermined. It has no much larger one-base neighbor in the sample; base qualities were not kept.

TCRbeta CDR3 regions were amplified from genomic DNA by means of the immunoSEQ Assay, a bias-controlled multiplex PCR. The authors' analysis ran thus. Within the assay, amplification of reference gene primers was used to estimate how many nucleated cells each sample contained. Sequence reads were collapsed and filtered to measure the absolute abundance of every unique TCRbeta CDR3 rearrangement. For each sample, productive Simpson clonality was calculated as the square root of Simpson's diversity index across productive rearrangements. TCRdb's version of the immuneACCESS table is confined to in-frame rearrangements and falls short of the full clone set. An unresolved V gene accounts for under half of the shortfall where checked; the remainder is of unknown origin. From that table come the V and J calls and clone size; the DNA was used to work out D and trimming. The sample table records under 55,000 clones; roughly 90% of these occur just once. The ten largest clones capture roughly 2.3% of the sample.

V and J are truncated by 7 bases and 5 bases respectively, leaving an intervening sequence of 20 bases. Including the terminal cysteine and phenylalanine, the CDR3 comprises 15 residues. Only the CDR3 portion is preserved as DNA: 45 bases, with reading frame beginning at the first base. Taken from the germline V gene, the CDR1 and CDR2 loops are MNHEY and SVGAGI. The collaborating institutions used their own protocols to collect whole blood in K2EDTA tubes. Collaborator samples were shipped for TCRbeta analysis as frozen whole blood, isolated PBMCs, or DNA extracted from either sample type. This TCR was sampled from a human donor in a cohort sampled during active COVID-19. The chain employs TRBV6-5 and TRBJ1-2; the D gene is not confidently resolved. Sequencing was carried out using peripheral blood. For the CDR3, the sequence is CASKVWGTAGYGYTF. The bases are TGTGCCAGCAAAGTTTGGGGTACGGCGGGTTATGGCTACACCTTC.